This T cell receptor (beta chain) was obtained from a study of shared clonotypes between healthy human individuals. Study results and caveats: Four donors had roughly 5% of their naive CD4 clonotypes in common.

Naive CD8 isolation took CD45RO-negative cells positively selected for CCR7 and excluded terminally differentiated effector memory CD45RA+ cells. Method: immunoSEQ multiplex PCR; TCRdb's copy keeps in-frame clones and lacks some. Among around 580,000 clones listed, roughly 98% were seen once. With 6 bases removed from V and 0 bases from J, the gap between germline ends came to 16 bases. In germline, CDR1 is SQVTM, CDR2 ANQGSEA. The CDR3 totals 15 residues. A remark on this clone: Its antigen remains unknown.

The receptor was derived from a man aged 25-45 years in good health. The J gene is TRBJ2-3, the V gene TRBV29-1; D perhaps matches TRBD2 (6 bases). Sequencing used naive CD8+ T cells sorted from blood. The CDR3 protein is CSVAGTLLSTDTQYF. CDR3 nucleotide sequence: TGCAGCGTAGCCGGGACTCTCCTTAGCACAGATACGCAGTATTTT.